These 3 T cell receptor beta chains were all obtained from the same sample, sequenced in a study of cytomegalovirus exposure and HLA in healthy donors. The PCR contained 60 Vbeta and 13 Jbeta primers. Profiling relied on immunoSEQ multiplex PCR, and the TCRdb table lists in-frame clones only, not all of them. The sample consists of approximately 150,000 clones, roughly four fifths of them appearing once. Sequencing input: PBMCs. The receptors shown here come from a man in his forties or fifties in good health and CMV-seronegative.

This chain links TRBV6-6 with TRBJ1-2; D might be TRBD1 (5 bases). Deletions cut 6 bases from V and 1 base from J, with 6 bases between. The V gene's germline CDR1 is MNHNY and CDR2 SVGAGI (reference sequence). CDR3 length equals 12 residues. The CDR3 loop reads CASSDSNYGYTF. Here the CDR3 DNA reads TGTGCCAGCAGCGACAGTAACTATGGCTACACCTTC.

This clone was observed a handful of times. The chain carries TRBV10-1 and TRBJ2-7, with a possible D match to TRBD1 (6 bases). Trimming shortened V by 8 bases and J by 2 bases, and 19 bases separated the two germline ends. The germline V gene has CDR1 WNHNN and CDR2 SYGVQD (reference sequence). This CDR3 is built from 15 residues. The CDR3 nucleotides read TGCGCCAGCCCTTCCCACGACAGGTCCGCCTACGAGCAGTACTTC. Translated, it gives CASPSHDRSAYEQYF.

The rearrangement links TRBV9 to TRBJ2-2, with D possibly TRBD2 on 5 matching bases. Germline V gene sequence: CDR1 SGDLS, CDR2 YYNGEE. Trimming shortened V by 3 bases and J by 2 bases, and 17 bases separated the two germline ends. The CDR3 extends over 17 amino acids. The CDR3, as DNA: TGTGCCAGCAGCGAGAGGGTCGGGCCAATTAACACCGGGGAGCTGTTTTTT. This gives the protein CASSERVGPINTGELFF.